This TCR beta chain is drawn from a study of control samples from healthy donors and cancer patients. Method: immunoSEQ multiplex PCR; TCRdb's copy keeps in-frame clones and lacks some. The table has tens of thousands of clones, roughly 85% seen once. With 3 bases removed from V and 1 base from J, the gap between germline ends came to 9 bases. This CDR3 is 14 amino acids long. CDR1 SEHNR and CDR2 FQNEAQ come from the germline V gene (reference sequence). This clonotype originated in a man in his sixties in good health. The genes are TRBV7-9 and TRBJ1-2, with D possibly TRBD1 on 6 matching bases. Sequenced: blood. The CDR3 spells CASSFGQNNYGYTF. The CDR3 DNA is TGTGCCAGCAGCTTTGGACAGAATAACTATGGCTACACCTTC.